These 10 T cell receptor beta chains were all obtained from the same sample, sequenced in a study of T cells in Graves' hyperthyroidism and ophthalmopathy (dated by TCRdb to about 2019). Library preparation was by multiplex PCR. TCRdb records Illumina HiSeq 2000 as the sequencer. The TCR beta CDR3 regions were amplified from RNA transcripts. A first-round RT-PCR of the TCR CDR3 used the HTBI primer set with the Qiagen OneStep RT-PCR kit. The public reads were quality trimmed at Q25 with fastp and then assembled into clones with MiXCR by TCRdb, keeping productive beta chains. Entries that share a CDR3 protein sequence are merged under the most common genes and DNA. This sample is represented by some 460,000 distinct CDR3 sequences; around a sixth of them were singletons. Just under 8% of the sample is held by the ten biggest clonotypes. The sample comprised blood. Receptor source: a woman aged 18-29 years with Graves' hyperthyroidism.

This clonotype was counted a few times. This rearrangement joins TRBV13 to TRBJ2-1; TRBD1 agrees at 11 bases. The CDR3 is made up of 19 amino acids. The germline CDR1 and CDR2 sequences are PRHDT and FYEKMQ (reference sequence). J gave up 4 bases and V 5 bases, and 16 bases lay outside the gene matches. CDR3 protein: CASSTRTGGVTGGYNEQFF. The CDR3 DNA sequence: TGTGCCAGCAGCACACGGACAGGGGGCGTGACGGGGGGATACAATGAGCAGTTCTTC.

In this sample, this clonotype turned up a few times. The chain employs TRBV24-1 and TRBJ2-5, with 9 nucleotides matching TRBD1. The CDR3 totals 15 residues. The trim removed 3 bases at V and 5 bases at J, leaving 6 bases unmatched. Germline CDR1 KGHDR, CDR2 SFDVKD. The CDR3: CATSDTGGAGETQYF. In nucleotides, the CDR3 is TGTGCCACCAGTGATACAGGGGGCGCGGGGGAGACCCAGTACTTC.

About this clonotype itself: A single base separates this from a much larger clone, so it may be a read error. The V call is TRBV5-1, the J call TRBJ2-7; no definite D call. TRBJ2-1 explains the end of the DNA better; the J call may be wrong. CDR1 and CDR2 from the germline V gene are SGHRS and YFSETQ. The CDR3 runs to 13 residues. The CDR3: CASSAGRSYEQFF. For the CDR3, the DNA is TGCGCCAGCAGCGCCGGAAGGTCCTACGAGCAGTTCTTC.

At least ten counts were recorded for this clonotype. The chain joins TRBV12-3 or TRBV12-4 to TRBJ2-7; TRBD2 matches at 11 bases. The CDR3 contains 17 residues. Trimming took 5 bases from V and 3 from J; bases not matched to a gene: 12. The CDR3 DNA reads TGTGCCAGCAGTAACCGATTAACTAGCGGGGGCGGCTACGAGCAGTACTTC. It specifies CASSNRLTSGGGYEQYF.

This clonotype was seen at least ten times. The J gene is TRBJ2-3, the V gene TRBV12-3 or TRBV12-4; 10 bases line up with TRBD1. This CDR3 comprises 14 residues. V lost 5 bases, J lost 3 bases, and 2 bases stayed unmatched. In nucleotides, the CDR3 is TGTGCCAGCAGTGGGGACAGGGGAACAGATACGCAGTATTTT. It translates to CASSGDRGTDTQYF.

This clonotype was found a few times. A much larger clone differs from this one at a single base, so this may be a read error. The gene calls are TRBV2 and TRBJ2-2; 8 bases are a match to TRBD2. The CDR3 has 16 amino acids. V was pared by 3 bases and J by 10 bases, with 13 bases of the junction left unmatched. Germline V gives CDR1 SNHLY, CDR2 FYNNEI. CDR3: CASSDSSGYQGEELFF. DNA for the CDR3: TGTGCCAGCAGTGATTCTAGCGGGTATCAGGGCGAGGAGCTGTTTTTT.

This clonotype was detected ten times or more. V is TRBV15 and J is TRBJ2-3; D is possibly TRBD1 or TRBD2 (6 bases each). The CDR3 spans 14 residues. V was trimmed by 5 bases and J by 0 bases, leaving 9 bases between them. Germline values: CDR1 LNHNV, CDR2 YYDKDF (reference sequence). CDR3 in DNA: TGTGCCACCAGCCCCGGGGGCAGCACAGATACGCAGTATTTT. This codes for CATSPGGSTDTQYF.

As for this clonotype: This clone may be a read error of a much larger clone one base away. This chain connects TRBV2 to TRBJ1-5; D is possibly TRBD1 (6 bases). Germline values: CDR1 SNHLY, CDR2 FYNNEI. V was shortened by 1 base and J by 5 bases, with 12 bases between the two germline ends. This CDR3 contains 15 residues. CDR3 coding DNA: TGTGCCAGCAGTGAAGGGGCCACAGGGTATCAGCCCCAGCATTTT. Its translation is CASSEGATGYQPQHF.

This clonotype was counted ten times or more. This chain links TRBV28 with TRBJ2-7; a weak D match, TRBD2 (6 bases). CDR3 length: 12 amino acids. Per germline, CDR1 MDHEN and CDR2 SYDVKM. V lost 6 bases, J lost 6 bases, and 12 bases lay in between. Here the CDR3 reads CASRTTSIEQYF. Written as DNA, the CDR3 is TGTGCCAGCAGAACGACTAGTATCGAGCAGTACTTC. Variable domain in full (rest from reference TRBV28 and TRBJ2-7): DVKVTQSSRYLVKRTGEKVFLECVQDMDHENMFWYRQDPGLGLRLIYFSYDVKMKEKGDIPEGYSVSREKKERFSLILESASTNQTSMYLCASRTTSIEQYFGPGTRLTVT.

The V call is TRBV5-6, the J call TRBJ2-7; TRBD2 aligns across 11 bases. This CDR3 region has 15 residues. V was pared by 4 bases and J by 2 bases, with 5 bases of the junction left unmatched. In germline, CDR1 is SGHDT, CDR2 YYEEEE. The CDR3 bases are TGTGCCAGCAGCCCGACTAGCGGGACCCCCTACGAGCAGTACTTC. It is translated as CASSPTSGTPYEQYF.